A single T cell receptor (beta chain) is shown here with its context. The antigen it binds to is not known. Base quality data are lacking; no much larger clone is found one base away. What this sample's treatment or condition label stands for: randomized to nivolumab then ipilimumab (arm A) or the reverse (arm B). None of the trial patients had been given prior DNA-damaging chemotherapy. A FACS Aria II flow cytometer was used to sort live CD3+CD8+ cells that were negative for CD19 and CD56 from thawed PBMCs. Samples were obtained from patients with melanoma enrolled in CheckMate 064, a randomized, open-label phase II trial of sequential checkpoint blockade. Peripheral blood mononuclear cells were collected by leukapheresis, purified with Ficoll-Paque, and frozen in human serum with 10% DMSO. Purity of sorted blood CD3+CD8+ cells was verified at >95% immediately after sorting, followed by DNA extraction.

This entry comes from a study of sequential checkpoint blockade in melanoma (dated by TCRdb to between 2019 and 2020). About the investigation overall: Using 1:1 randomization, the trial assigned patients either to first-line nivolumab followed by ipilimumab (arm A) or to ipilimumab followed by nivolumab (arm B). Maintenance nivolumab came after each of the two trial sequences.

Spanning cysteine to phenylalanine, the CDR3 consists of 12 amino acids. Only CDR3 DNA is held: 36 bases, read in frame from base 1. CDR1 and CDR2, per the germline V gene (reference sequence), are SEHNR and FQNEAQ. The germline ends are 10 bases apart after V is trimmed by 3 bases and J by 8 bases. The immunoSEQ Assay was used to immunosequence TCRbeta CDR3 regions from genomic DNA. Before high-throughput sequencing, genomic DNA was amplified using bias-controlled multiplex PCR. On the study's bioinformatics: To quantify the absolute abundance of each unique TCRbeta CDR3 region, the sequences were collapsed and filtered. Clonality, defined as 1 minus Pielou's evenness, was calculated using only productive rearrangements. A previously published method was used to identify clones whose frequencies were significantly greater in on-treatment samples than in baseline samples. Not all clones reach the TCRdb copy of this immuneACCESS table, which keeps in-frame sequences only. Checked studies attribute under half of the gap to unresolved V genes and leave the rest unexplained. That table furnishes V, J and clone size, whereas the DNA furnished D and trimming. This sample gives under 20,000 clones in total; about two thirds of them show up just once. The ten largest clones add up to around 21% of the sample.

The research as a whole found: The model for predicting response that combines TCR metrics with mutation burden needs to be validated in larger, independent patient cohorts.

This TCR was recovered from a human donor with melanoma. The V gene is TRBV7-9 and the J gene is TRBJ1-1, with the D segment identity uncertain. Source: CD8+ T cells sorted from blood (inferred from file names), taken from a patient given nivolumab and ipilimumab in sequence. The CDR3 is CASSFPDFEAFF. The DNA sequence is TGTGCCAGCAGCTTCCCGGACTTCGAAGCTTTCTTT.